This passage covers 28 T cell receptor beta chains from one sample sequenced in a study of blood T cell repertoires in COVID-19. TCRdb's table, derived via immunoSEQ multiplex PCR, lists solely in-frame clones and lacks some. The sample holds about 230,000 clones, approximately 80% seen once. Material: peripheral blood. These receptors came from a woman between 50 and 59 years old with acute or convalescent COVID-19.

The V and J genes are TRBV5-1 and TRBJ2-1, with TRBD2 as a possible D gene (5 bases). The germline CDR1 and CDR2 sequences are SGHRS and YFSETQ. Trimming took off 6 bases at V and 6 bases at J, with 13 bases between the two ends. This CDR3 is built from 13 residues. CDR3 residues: CASNWGDGNEQFF. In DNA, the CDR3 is TGCGCCAGCAACTGGGGAGACGGCAATGAGCAGTTCTTC. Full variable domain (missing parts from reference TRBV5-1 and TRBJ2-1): KAGVTQTPRYLIKTRGQQVTLSCSPISGHRSVSWYQQTPGQGLQFLFEYFSETQRNKGNFPGRFSGRQFSNSRSEMNVSTLELGDSALYLCASNWGDGNEQFFGPGTRLTVL.

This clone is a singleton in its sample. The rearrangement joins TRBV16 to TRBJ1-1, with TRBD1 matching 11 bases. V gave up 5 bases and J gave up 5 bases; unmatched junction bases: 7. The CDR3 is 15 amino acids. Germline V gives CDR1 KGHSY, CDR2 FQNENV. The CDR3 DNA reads TGTGCCAGCAGCTTGGGGGACAGGGGGTGGACTGAAGCTTTCTTT. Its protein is CASSLGDRGWTEAFF.

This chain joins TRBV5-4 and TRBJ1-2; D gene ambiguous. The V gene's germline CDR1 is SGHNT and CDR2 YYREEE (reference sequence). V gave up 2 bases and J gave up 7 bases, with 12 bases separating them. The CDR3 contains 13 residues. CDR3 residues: CASSFGRVGGYTF. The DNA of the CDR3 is TGTGCCAGCAGCTTTGGCCGGGTAGGTGGCTACACCTTC.

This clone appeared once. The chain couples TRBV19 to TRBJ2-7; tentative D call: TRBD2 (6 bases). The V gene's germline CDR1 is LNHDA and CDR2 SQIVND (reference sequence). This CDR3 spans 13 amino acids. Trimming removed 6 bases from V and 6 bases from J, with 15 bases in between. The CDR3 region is CASRRNLATEQYF. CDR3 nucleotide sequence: TGTGCCAGTAGGCGAAACCTAGCGACCGAGCAGTACTTC.

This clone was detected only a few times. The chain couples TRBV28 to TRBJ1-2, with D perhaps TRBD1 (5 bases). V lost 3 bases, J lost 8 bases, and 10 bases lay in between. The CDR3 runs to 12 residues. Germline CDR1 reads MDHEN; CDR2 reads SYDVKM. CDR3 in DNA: TGTGCCAGCAGTTTTAAGGGGCACGGCTACACCTTC. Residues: CASSFKGHGYTF.

In DNA, the CDR3 is TGTGCCAGCAGTCCCCTAGGACAGGGAAACACTGAAGCTTTCTTT. It translates to CASSPLGQGNTEAFF. V usage is TRBV28 and J usage is TRBJ1-1; 8 bases line up with TRBD1. The CDR3 has 15 amino acids. The ends lost 5 bases at V and 2 bases at J; junction bases unmatched: 7. Germline-derived CDR1 and CDR2 are MDHEN and SYDVKM.

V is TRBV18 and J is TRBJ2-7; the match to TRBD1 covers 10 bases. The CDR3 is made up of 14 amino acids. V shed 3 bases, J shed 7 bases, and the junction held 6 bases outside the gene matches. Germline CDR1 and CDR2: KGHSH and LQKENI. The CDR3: CASSPGTGAGEQYF. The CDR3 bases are TGTGCCAGCTCACCCGGGACAGGGGCAGGTGAGCAGTACTTC.

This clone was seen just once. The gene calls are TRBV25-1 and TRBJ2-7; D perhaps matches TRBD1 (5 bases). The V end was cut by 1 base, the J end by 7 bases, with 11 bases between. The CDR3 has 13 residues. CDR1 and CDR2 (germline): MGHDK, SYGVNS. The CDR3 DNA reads TGTGCCAGCAGTGAATCTGGGGCTAAAGAGCAGTACTTC. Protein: CASSESGAKEQYF.

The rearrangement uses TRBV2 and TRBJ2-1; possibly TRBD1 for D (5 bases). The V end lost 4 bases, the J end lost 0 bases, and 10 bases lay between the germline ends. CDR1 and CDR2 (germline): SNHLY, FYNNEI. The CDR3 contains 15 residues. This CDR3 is CASSAGKSSYNEQFF. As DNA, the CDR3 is TGTGCCAGCAGTGCAGGGAAATCCTCCTACAATGAGCAGTTCTTC.

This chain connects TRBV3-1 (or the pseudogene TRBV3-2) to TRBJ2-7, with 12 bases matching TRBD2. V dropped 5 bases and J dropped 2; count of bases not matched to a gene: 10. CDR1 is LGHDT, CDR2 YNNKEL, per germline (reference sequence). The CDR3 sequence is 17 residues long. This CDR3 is CASSFLGTSGSTYEQYF. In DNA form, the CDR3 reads TGTGCCAGCAGCTTCCTAGGGACTAGCGGGTCGACCTACGAGCAGTACTTC.

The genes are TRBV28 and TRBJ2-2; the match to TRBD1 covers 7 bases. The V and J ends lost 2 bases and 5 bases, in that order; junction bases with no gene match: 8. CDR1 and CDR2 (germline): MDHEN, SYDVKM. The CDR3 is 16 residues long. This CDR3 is CASSLTDRDGTGELFF. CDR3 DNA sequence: TGTGCCAGCAGTTTAACCGACAGGGATGGAACCGGGGAGCTGTTTTTT.

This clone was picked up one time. For the CDR3, the DNA is TGTGCCAGCTCAGGCCAGGCAAACACTGAAGCTTTCTTT. This encodes CASSGQANTEAFF. V is TRBV18 and J is TRBJ1-1; D call uncertain. Germline CDR1 KGHSH, CDR2 LQKENI. V was trimmed by 5 bases and J by 2 bases, leaving 9 bases between them. The CDR3 sequence is 13 residues long.

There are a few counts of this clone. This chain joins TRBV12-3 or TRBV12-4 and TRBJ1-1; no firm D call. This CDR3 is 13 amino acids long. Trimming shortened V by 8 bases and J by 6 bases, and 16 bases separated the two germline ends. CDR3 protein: CASRTEEVPEAFF. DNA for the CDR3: TGTGCCAGCCGGACGGAGGAGGTACCTGAAGCTTTCTTT.

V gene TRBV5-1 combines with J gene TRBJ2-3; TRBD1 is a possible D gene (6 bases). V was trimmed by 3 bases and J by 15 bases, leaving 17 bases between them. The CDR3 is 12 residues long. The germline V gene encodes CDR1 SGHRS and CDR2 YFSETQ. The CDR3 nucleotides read TGCGCCAGCAGCTCCCGGGACACCAGCGTCTATTTT. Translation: CASSSRDTSVYF. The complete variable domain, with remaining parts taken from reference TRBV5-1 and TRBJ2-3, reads KAGVTQTPRYLIKTRGQQVTLSCSPISGHRSVSWYQQTPGQGLQFLFEYFSETQRNKGNFPGRFSGRQFSNSRSEMNVSTLELGDSALYLCASSSRDTSVYFGPGTRLTVL.

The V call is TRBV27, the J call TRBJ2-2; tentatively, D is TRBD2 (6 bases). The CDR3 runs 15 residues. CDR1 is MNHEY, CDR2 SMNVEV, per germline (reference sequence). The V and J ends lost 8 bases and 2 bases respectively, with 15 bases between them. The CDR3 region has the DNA TGTGCCAGCTGGTTTGGCGGGATTAACACCGGGGAGCTGTTTTTT. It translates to CASWFGGINTGELFF.

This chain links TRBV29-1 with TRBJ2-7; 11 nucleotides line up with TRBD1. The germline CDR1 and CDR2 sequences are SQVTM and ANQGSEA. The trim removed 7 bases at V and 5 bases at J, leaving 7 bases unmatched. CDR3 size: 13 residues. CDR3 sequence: CSGTGGGSHEQYF. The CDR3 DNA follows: TGCAGCGGGACAGGGGGCGGTAGTCACGAGCAGTACTTC.

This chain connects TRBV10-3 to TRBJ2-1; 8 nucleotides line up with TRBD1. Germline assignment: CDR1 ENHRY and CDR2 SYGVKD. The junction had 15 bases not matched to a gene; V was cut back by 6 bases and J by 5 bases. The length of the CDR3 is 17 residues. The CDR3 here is CAISKLHSGGGNNEQFF. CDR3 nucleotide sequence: TGTGCCATCAGCAAGCTACACTCAGGGGGCGGAAACAATGAGCAGTTCTTC.

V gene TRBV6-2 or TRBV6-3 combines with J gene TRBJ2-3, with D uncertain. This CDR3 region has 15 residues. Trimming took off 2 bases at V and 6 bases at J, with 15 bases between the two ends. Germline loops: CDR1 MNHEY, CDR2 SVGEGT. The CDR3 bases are TGTGCCAGCAGTTACCCCCGTGCCGGGTTGGATACGCAGTATTTT. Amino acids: CASSYPRAGLDTQYF.

The CDR3 nucleotides are TGTGCCAGCAGTTCCCATTGGCAGGGGGCTAAGGATCAGCCCCAGCATTTT. Its protein is CASSSHWQGAKDQPQHF. The V and J genes are TRBV28 and TRBJ1-5; 8 nucleotides line up with TRBD1. The V segment lost 4 bases and the J segment 5 bases; nucleotides outside the gene matches: 13. Looked up from germline, CDR1 is MDHEN and CDR2 is SYDVKM. This CDR3 spans 17 amino acids.

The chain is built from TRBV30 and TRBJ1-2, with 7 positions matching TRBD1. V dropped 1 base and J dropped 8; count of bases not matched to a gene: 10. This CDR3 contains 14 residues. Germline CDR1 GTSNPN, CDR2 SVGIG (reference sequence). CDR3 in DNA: TGTGCCTGGAGTGCAAACAGGGGAAGGAGGGGCTACACCTTC. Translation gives CAWSANRGRRGYTF. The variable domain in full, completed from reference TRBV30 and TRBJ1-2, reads SQTIHQWPATLVQPVGSPLSLECTVEGTSNPNLYWYRQAAGRGLQLLFYSVGIGQISSEVPQNLSASRPQDRQFILSSKKLLLSDSGFYLCAWSANRGRRGYTFGSGTRLTVV.

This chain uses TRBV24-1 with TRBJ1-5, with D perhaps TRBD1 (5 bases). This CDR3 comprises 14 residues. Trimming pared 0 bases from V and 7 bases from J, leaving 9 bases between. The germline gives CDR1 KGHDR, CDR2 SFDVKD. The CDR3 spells CATSDLGDSQPQHF. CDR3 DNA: TGTGCCACCAGTGATTTGGGGGACTCACAGCCCCAGCATTTT.

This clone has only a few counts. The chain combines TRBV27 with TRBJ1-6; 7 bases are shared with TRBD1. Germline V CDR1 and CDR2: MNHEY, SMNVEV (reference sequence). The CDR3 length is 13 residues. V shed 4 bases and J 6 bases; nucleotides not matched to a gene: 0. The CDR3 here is CASSWDSNSPLHF. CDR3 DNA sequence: TGTGCCAGCAGTTGGGACAGTAATTCACCCCTCCACTTT.

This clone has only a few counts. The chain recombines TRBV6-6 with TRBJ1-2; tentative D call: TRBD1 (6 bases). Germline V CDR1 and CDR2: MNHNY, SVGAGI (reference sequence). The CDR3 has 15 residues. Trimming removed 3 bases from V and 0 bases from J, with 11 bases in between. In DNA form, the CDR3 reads TGTGCCAGCAGTTATCAACAGGGCGCTAACTATGGCTACACCTTC. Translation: CASSYQQGANYGYTF.

Written as DNA, the CDR3 is TGTGCCAGCAGTTTAACAGGGTCGAGGGAGTACTTC. It is translated as CASSLTGSREYF. The rearrangement joins TRBV28 to TRBJ2-7; a weak D match, TRBD1 (6 bases). Trimming left V 2 bases short and J 11 bases short, with 13 bases between. Germline V gives CDR1 MDHEN, CDR2 SYDVKM. The CDR3 runs 12 residues.

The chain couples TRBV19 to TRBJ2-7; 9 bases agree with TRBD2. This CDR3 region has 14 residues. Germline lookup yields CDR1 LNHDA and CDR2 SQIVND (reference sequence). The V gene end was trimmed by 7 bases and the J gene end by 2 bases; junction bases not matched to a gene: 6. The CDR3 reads CASNAGGTTYEQYF. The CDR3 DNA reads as TGTGCCAGTAACGCGGGAGGGACTACCTACGAGCAGTACTTC.

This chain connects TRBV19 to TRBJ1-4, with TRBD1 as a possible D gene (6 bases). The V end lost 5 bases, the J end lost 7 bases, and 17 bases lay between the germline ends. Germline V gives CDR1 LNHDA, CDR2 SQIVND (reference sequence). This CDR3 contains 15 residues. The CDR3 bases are TGTGCCAGTAGTGATCTCAGGGGATGGGGTGAAAAACTGTTTTTT. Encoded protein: CASSDLRGWGEKLFF.

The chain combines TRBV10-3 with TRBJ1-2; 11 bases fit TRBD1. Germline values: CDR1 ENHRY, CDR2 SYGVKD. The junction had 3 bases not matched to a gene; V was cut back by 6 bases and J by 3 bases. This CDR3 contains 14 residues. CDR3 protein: CAIRGQGEDYGYTF. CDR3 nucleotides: TGTGCCATCAGGGGACAGGGGGAGGACTATGGCTACACCTTC.

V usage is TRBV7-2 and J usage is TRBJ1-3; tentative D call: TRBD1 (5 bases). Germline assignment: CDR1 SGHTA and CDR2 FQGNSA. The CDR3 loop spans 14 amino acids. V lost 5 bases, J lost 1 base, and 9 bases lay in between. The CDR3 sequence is CASSPRGSGNTIYF. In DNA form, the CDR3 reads TGTGCCAGCAGCCCCCGGGGGTCTGGAAACACCATATATTTT. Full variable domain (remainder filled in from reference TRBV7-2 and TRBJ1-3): GAGVSQSPSNKVTEKGKDVELRCDPISGHTALYWYRQSLGQGLEFLIYFQGNSAPDKSGLPSDRFSAERTGGSVSTLTIQRTQQEDSAVYLCASSPRGSGNTIYFGEGSWLTVV.